The present T cell receptor beta chain was sequenced within a study of OX40 agonist ivuxolimab in advanced cancers. Produced via immunoSEQ multiplex PCR; TCRdb's table is partial and in-frame only. The sample carries 30,000 to 45,000 clones, less than 90% recorded once. The CDR3 sequence is 15 residues long. The germline gives CDR1 SGHVS, CDR2 FNYEAQ. The V gene end was trimmed by 5 bases and the J gene end by 4 bases; junction bases not matched to a gene: 9. The specimen was CD4+ or CD8+ T cells sorted from blood, collected in a trial of the OX40 agonist ivuxolimab. The gene calls are TRBV7-6 and TRBJ2-3; 7 bases are shared with TRBD2. This TCR was recovered from an adult with an advanced solid tumor such as melanoma, head and neck, liver or kidney cancer. CDR3 region: CASSTARLAADTQYF. In DNA, the CDR3 is TGTGCCAGCAGCACAGCTAGGCTAGCGGCAGATACGCAGTATTTT.